This T cell receptor beta chain originates from a study of Tregs in tolerant kidney transplant recipients. Germline lookup yields CDR1 SGHTA and CDR2 FQGTGA. Trimming removed 6 bases from V and 7 bases from J, with 19 bases in between. The CDR3 runs 15 residues. The method was immunoSEQ multiplex PCR; TCRdb's version includes in-frame clones alone and lacks a portion of them. In the table there are more than 95,000 clones, about 90% of which are singletons. V usage is TRBV7-3 and J usage is TRBJ2-1; D might be TRBD1 or TRBD2, each matching 5 bases. The specimen sequenced was CD4+ T cells from blood. The sequence was collected from a human donor in good health. The CDR3: CASSWGPSRINEQFF. CDR3 DNA sequence: TGTGCCAGCAGTTGGGGACCCAGTAGGATAAATGAGCAGTTCTTC.